This T cell receptor (beta chain) stems from a study of T-cell memory formation after mild COVID-19. Remarks on this clonotype: At one end, the junction sequence differs from germline, possibly due to a read error.

TCRdb recomputed calls from the 5' RACE reads with MiXCR, one row per CDR3 protein. The repertoire has roughly 170,000 distinct CDR3 sequences, approximately 17% of them found once; the top ten carry roughly 3.9%. Germline V lookup: CDR1 MNHNY, CDR2 SVGAGI (reference sequence). The CDR3 runs to 12 residues. Source material: PBMCs or a T cell subset sorted from them (not recorded which). The rearrangement uses TRBV6-6 and TRBJ1-1, with a weak D call TRBD1 (6 bases). The receptor comes from a man between 18 and 35 years old who had mild COVID-19 (a few samples of this study predate the infection). Cell type and time point are not known. DNA for the CDR3: TGTGCCACCGCAGGGGTGGGGACTGAGGCTTTCTTT. Residues: CATAGVGTEAFF.